These 5 T cell receptor beta chains share one sample of origin, sequenced in a study of blood T cell repertoires in COVID-19. Here immunoSEQ multiplex PCR was the method, and the copy in TCRdb shows in-frame clones only, minus some. The sample consists of around 140,000 clones, around 80% of them appearing once. The sequencing sample was made of peripheral blood. All receptors come from a man in his sixties with active or convalescent COVID-19.

This rearrangement joins TRBV5-1 to TRBJ1-1; D may be TRBD1 (6 bases). The CDR3 has 15 amino acids. CDR1 SGHRS and CDR2 YFSETQ come from the germline V gene. Trimming took 2 bases from V and 0 from J, leaving 11 bases between them. CDR3 sequence (DNA): TGCGCCAGCAGCTTACAGGGCGGACTGAACACTGAAGCTTTCTTT. It is translated as CASSLQGGLNTEAFF.

This clone was seen more than once but under ten times. One end of the junction is discordant with germline, which a read error may explain. The genes are TRBV10-3 and TRBJ1-1; D is possibly TRBD1 (5 bases). Germline assignment: CDR1 ENHRY and CDR2 SYGVKD. CDR3 length equals 15 residues. This CDR3 is CAISEWRGANTEAFF. CDR3 in DNA: TGTGCCATCAGCGAGTGGCGGGGCGCGAACACTGAAGCTTTCTTT.

V gene TRBV14 combines with J gene TRBJ2-3, with 10 positions matching TRBD2. The CDR3 loop spans 16 amino acids. Trimming cost V 1 base and J 1 base; bases outside gene matches: 2. Germline V gives CDR1 SGHDN, CDR2 FVKESK. The CDR3 sequence: CASSQGGTSGTDTQYF. In nucleotides, the CDR3 is TGTGCCAGCAGCCAAGGCGGGACTAGCGGCACAGATACGCAGTATTTT.

The gene calls are TRBV30 and TRBJ1-3; the D gene is possibly TRBD1 (5 bases). Trimming stripped 3 bases from V and 4 bases from J, with 10 bases between. The length of the CDR3 is 13 residues. Germline loops: CDR1 GTSNPN, CDR2 SVGIG (reference sequence). The chain's CDR3 is CAWRPRVGNTIYF. The CDR3 coding sequence is TGTGCCTGGAGGCCCAGGGTCGGAAACACCATATATTTT.

The genes are TRBV5-6 and TRBJ1-6; TRBD1 aligns across 7 bases. CDR1 and CDR2 (germline): SGHDT, YYEEEE. The junction had 12 bases not matched to a gene; V was cut back by 5 bases and J by 4 bases. The CDR3 is made up of 17 amino acids. CDR3 sequence reads: CASRSSSGQIYNSPLHF. In DNA, the CDR3 is TGTGCCAGCAGGTCTTCATCGGGACAGATTTATAATTCACCCCTCCACTTT.